These 13 T cell receptor beta chains were sequenced from one sample in a study of T cell repertoires in cytomegalovirus infection. Their target antigens are unknown. TCRdb reprocessed the reads via MiXCR and lists one record per CDR3 protein. The sample shows around 430,000 distinct CDR3 sequences, about 44% of them seen only once. Here the sequenced sample was cultured PBMCs, taken from culture after CMV antigen stimulation. The receptors here all came from a human donor in good health (CMV status not recorded). Some clones in this sample may be carry-over from other donors' samples.

The chain uses TRBV6-8 and TRBJ2-1; 7 bases are a match to TRBD1. The CDR3 is made up of 14 amino acids. Germline CDR1 and CDR2: MNHGY and SAAAGT. V gave up 2 bases and J gave up 2 bases; unmatched junction bases: 0. CDR3 nucleotides: TGTGCCAGCAGTTACGGGACAGCCTACAATGAGCAGTTCTTC. Translating gives CASSYGTAYNEQFF.

This chain uses TRBV20-1 with TRBJ1-2; D may be TRBD1 (5 bases). The CDR3 is 14 residues long. Germline V lookup: CDR1 DFQATT, CDR2 SNEGSKA (reference sequence). Trimming left V 1 base short and J 7 bases short, with 16 bases between. The CDR3: CSARGRQGFGGYTF. In DNA, the CDR3 is TGCAGTGCTAGAGGGCGGCAGGGTTTTGGTGGCTACACCTTC.

This clonotype was observed a few times. The chain employs TRBV2 and TRBJ1-1, with D unclear. Germline values: CDR1 SNHLY, CDR2 FYNNEI. Trimming removed 1 base at V and 11 bases at J, with 5 bases between. The CDR3 sequence is 10 residues long. The CDR3 loop is CASSEGSAFF. The CDR3 DNA follows: TGTGCCAGCAGTGAAGGGTCTGCTTTCTTT.

This clonotype appeared a few times. The chain is built from TRBV11-2 and TRBJ2-5; 7 bases line up with TRBD2. J lost 1 base, V lost 0 bases, and 5 bases had no gene match. The CDR3 covers 16 residues. The germline V gene has CDR1 SGHAT and CDR2 FQNNGV. CDR3 loop: CASSLDHASGQETQYF. The CDR3 bases are TGTGCCAGCAGCTTAGATCACGCTAGCGGCCAAGAGACCCAGTACTTC. Using reference TRBV11-2 and TRBJ2-5 for the parts outside the CDR3, the full variable domain is EAGVAQSPRYKIIEKRQSVAFWCNPISGHATLYWYQQILGQGPKLLIQFQNNGVVDDSQLPKDRFSAERLKGVDSTLKIQPAKLEDSAVYLCASSLDHASGQETQYFGPGTRLLVL.

CDR3 coding DNA: TGTGCCAGCAGCTTAGGGGTTTTGGACACCGGGGAGCTGTTTTTT. Translated: CASSLGVLDTGELFF. V is TRBV6-1 and J is TRBJ2-2; D might be TRBD1 (5 bases). V gave up 6 bases and J gave up 3 bases, with 14 bases separating them. Germline loops: CDR1 MNHNS, CDR2 SASEGT. This CDR3 is 15 amino acids long.

There are a few counts of this clonotype. This chain uses TRBV5-4 with TRBJ1-5; no definite D call. V gave up 5 bases and J gave up 8 bases, with 8 bases separating them. From germline, CDR1 is SGHNT and CDR2 YYREEE (reference sequence). The CDR3 covers 11 residues. The CDR3 DNA is TGTGCCAGCAGTCACGTGAAGCCCCAGCATTTT. As protein: CASSHVKPQHF.

The chain is built from TRBV6-4 and TRBJ1-5; a possible D gene is TRBD1 (6 bases). V dropped 0 bases and J dropped 0 bases, with 18 bases sitting between them. CDR3 size: 19 residues. Germline values: CDR1 MRHNA, CDR2 SNTAGT. In DNA, the CDR3 is TGTGCCAGCAGTGACTCAGCCCAAGGGAGGGGGGATAGCAATCAGCCCCAGCATTTT. Protein product: CASSDSAQGRGDSNQPQHF.

The V and J genes are TRBV27 and TRBJ2-3; no clear D gene. The length of the CDR3 is 15 residues. CDR1 MNHEY and CDR2 SMNVEV come from the germline V gene (reference sequence). V was shortened by 7 bases and J by 2 bases, with 16 bases between the two germline ends. Written as DNA, the CDR3 is TGTGCCAGCATACTTCGCCCCGACATCACAGATACGCAGTATTTT. Protein product: CASILRPDITDTQYF.

V is TRBV28 and J is TRBJ1-3; no definite D call. Germline V gene data show CDR1 as MDHEN and CDR2 as SYDVKM. This CDR3 has 14 amino acids. With 7 bases removed from V and 2 bases from J, the gap between germline ends came to 12 bases. The DNA for the CDR3 is TGTGCCAGCATGAGTCAAACGGCTGGAAACACCATATATTTT. It specifies CASMSQTAGNTIYF.

The chain couples TRBV6-5 to TRBJ2-7; D gene unclear. Germline loops: CDR1 MNHEY, CDR2 SVGAGI. Trimming removed 5 bases at V and 0 bases at J, with 14 bases between. This CDR3 region has 15 residues. In nucleotides, the CDR3 is TGTGCCAGCAGTCCTCAGGCCGCAATCTCCTACGAGCAGTACTTC. This sequence encodes CASSPQAAISYEQYF.

The chain is built from TRBV7-3 and TRBJ1-2; D uncertain. Germline V gives CDR1 SGHTA, CDR2 FQGTGA. V was pared by 2 bases and J by 6 bases, with 16 bases between. The CDR3 runs 15 residues. The CDR3 region is CASSLFPGSGDGYTF. The CDR3 region has the DNA TGTGCCAGCAGCTTATTTCCGGGCTCCGGCGATGGCTACACCTTC.

The sample holds a few counts of this clonotype. The rearrangement uses TRBV9 and TRBJ2-3, with D uncertain. This CDR3 has 11 amino acids. CDR1 and CDR2 from the germline V gene are SGDLS and YYNGEE. V was clipped by 4 bases and J by 8 bases, with 8 bases between them. CDR3 sequence reads: CASSLEATQYF. CDR3 sequence (DNA): TGTGCCAGCAGCTTAGAGGCTACGCAGTATTTT.

This chain connects TRBV12-3 or TRBV12-4 to TRBJ2-7, with a tentative D call TRBD1 (5 bases). Trimming removed 3 bases at V and 7 bases at J, with 13 bases between. CDR3 length equals 13 residues. The CDR3 region is CASSFGRASEQYF. CDR3 nucleotides: TGTGCCAGCAGTTTTGGCAGGGCGAGTGAGCAGTACTTC.